This entry is about one TCR beta chain. TCR beta CDR3 regions were amplified from RNA. With the HTBI primer set, the TCR CDR3 went through a first round of RT-PCR. A single record per CDR3 protein comes from TCRdb applying MiXCR to the multiplex PCR reads. The sample includes about 400,000 distinct CDR3 sequences, approximately 14% of them seen just once. The source of the sample is a study of T cells in Graves' hyperthyroidism and ophthalmopathy. The CDR3 runs to 17 residues. Germline assignment: CDR1 KGHSH and CDR2 LQKENI. The V gene end was trimmed by 0 bases and the J gene end by 1 base; junction bases not matched to a gene: 5.

The clonotype originates from a woman younger than 35 with Graves' hyperthyroidism. V is TRBV18 and J is TRBJ1-4; 7 bases line up with TRBD1. The sequencing input was blood. The CDR3 sequence: CASSPPGQTITNEKLFF. In DNA form, the CDR3 reads TGTGCCAGCTCACCACCGGGACAGACGATAACTAATGAAAAACTGTTTTTT.